These 7 T cell receptor beta chains were sequenced from one sample in a study of early T cells in non-severe SARS-CoV-2 infection. Via MiXCR, TCRdb re-called the 5' RACE reads, giving one row per CDR3 protein. Of approximately 73,000 distinct CDR3 sequences listed, 9.5% to 15% are singletons. Sequencing input: whole blood. The receptors come from an adult who was a healthcare worker with PCR-confirmed SARS-CoV-2 infection or an uninfected control (not recorded which).

This clonotype was seen at least ten times. The CDR3 DNA reads as TGTGCCTGGAGTGTACGGACTAGCGGGAGGTTCACCGGGGAGCTGTTTTTT. This encodes CAWSVRTSGRFTGELFF. This chain uses TRBV30 with TRBJ2-2; TRBD2 matches at 14 bases. The germline CDR1 and CDR2 sequences are GTSNPN and SVGIG (reference sequence). The V and J ends lost 0 bases and 4 bases, in that order; junction bases with no gene match: 4. This CDR3 spans 17 amino acids.

This clonotype appeared many times. The chain couples TRBV4-3 to TRBJ2-1; TRBD1 might be the D (5 bases). Per the germline V gene, CDR1 is LGHNA and CDR2 is YSLEER. V was pared by 1 base and J by 4 bases, with 5 bases between. The CDR3 is 13 amino acids. CDR3: CASSQAGYNEQFF. In DNA, the CDR3 is TGCGCCAGCAGCCAAGCAGGGTACAATGAGCAGTTCTTC.

The J gene is TRBJ1-1, the V gene TRBV20-1; 7 nucleotides agree with TRBD1. Trimming cost V 5 bases and J 2 bases; bases outside gene matches: 2. The germline V gene encodes CDR1 DFQATT and CDR2 SNEGSKA (reference sequence). This CDR3 spans 12 amino acids. The CDR3: CSAGQVNTEAFF. The DNA of the CDR3 is TGCAGTGCTGGACAGGTAAACACTGAAGCTTTCTTT.

The chain joins TRBV19 to TRBJ2-2; unclear D gene. The ends were cut back, 10 bases at V and 9 bases at J, with 18 bases in the middle. From germline, CDR1 is LNHDA and CDR2 SQIVND (reference sequence). The CDR3 spans 13 residues. CDR3 coding DNA: TGTGCCACCCTAGGTATAAGCCCCCGGGAGCTGTTTTTT. It yields the protein CATLGISPRELFF.

This clonotype showed up just a few times. The V call is TRBV29-1, the J call TRBJ1-1; D not resolved. CDR1 and CDR2 from the germline V gene are SQVTM and ANQGSEA. CDR3 size: 13 residues. V was cut by 1 base and J by 1 base, with 7 bases left in between. CDR3 in amino acids: CSVEVGRNTEAFF. CDR3 nucleotides: TGCAGCGTTGAAGTGGGAAGGAACACTGAAGCTTTCTTT.

This clonotype turned up a few times. The rearrangement uses TRBV10-3 and TRBJ1-6, with unresolved D. The CDR3 covers 13 residues. Looked up from germline, CDR1 is ENHRY and CDR2 is SYGVKD. The ends were cut back, 7 bases at V and 12 bases at J, with 16 bases in the middle. DNA of the CDR3: TGTGCCATCACCGACTCACTAATTGTACCCCTCCACTTT. Translating it yields CAITDSLIVPLHF.

The chain carries TRBV7-2 and TRBJ2-1; 8 bases map to TRBD1. The V and J ends lost 4 bases and 7 bases, in that order; junction bases with no gene match: 6. Germline V gene data show CDR1 as SGHTA and CDR2 as FQGNSA. This CDR3 region has 14 residues. The CDR3 DNA follows: TGTGCCAGCAGCTCAAGGACAGGGAGGAATGAGCAGTTCTTC. Its translation is CASSSRTGRNEQFF.